This T cell receptor (beta chain) appears in the sequencing data of a study of blood T cell repertoires in COVID-19. The overall study: From the United States, Italy and Spain came samples of acute and convalescent COVID-19. T cells, B-cell-depleted T cells, or PBMCs supplied cDNA or gDNA.

Original processing methods: The authors estimated nucleated cell counts from reference gene primer amplification. Measured with immunoSEQ multiplex PCR; TCRdb has only the in-frame clones, and not every one. V and J calls and clone size come straight from that table; D and trimming were deduced from the DNA. The data contain about 130,000 clones, about 83% of them seen just once; the ten biggest clones take up about 9.5%. The clonotype was recovered from a man between 35 and 55 years old with active or convalescent COVID-19. Sequenced input: peripheral blood.

CDR3 bases: TGTGCCGGGGGGAGATACAATGAGCAGTTCTTC. Its translation is CAGGRYNEQFF. V and J are TRBV7-2 and TRBJ2-1; a weak D match, TRBD2 (6 bases). Germline CDR1 reads SGHTA; CDR2 reads FQGNSA. Trimming cost V 11 bases and J 4 bases, with 9 bases left between them. The CDR3 runs 11 residues.